A single sample is the source of the 7 T cell receptor beta chains below, sequenced in a study of blood T cell repertoires in COVID-19. The data were produced by immunoSEQ multiplex PCR, yet TCRdb's version contains in-frame clones alone and is incomplete. The data hold fewer than 150,000 clones, with roughly 86% observed a single time. The specimen was peripheral blood. The receptors shown here come from a man aged 50 to 59 with active or convalescent COVID-19.

The chain is built from TRBV7-3 and TRBJ1-1; D perhaps matches TRBD1 (5 bases). CDR1 and CDR2 (germline): SGHTA, FQGTGA. V lost 1 base and J 0 bases, leaving 12 bases between the germline ends. The CDR3 extends over 16 amino acids. The CDR3 region is CASSLSPGGMNTEAFF. CDR3 coding DNA: TGTGCCAGCAGCTTAAGTCCGGGGGGGATGAACACTGAAGCTTTCTTT.

The V call is TRBV29-1, the J call TRBJ2-7; 7 bases agree with TRBD1. This CDR3 is 15 amino acids long. The V gene end was trimmed by 2 bases and the J gene end by 8 bases; junction bases not matched to a gene: 15. The germline V gene has CDR1 SQVTM and CDR2 ANQGSEA. The CDR3 region has the DNA TGCAGCGTTGAATGGTCACAGGGGCTTACGAAGAAGCAGTACTTC. Translating it yields CSVEWSQGLTKKQYF.

V usage is TRBV19 and J usage is TRBJ1-6; TRBD1 aligns across 8 bases. The CDR3 runs to 13 residues. V lost 10 bases to trimming and J lost 7 bases; unmatched junction nucleotides: 6. CDR1 is LNHDA, CDR2 SQIVND, per germline (reference sequence). CDR3 in DNA: TGTGCCACCTCAACAGGGGGGAATTCACCCCTCCACTTT. It codes for CATSTGGNSPLHF.

The chain combines TRBV29-1 with TRBJ1-2, with unresolved D. The V and J ends lost 3 bases and 1 base respectively, with 9 bases between them. The CDR3 spans 13 residues. The germline V gene has CDR1 SQVTM and CDR2 ANQGSEA. The CDR3 sequence: CSVEWAFNYGYTF. The CDR3 DNA reads TGCAGCGTTGAGTGGGCTTTTAACTATGGCTACACCTTC.

The chain links TRBV4-3 to TRBJ2-6, with a tentative D call TRBD2 (6 bases). The CDR3 is made up of 17 amino acids. Trimming left V 0 bases short and J 1 base short, with 10 bases between. Germline V lookup: CDR1 LGHNA, CDR2 YSLEER. CDR3 sequence (DNA): TGCGCCAGCAGCCAAGATCCCGGGGGTTCTGGGGCCAACGTCCTGACTTTC. Translation gives CASSQDPGGSGANVLTF.

The CDR3 is CASSWGTGSYEQYF. In DNA, the CDR3 is TGTGCCAGCAGCTGGGGGACAGGGAGCTACGAGCAGTACTTC. This chain joins TRBV5-5 and TRBJ2-7; 9 bases align to TRBD1. The CDR3 totals 14 residues. V was clipped by 3 bases and J by 3 bases; unmatched bases: 4. Germline CDR1 SGHKS, CDR2 YYEKEE (reference sequence).

The chain is built from TRBV3-1 (or the pseudogene TRBV3-2) and TRBJ1-5; D not certain. V was trimmed by 4 bases and J by 0 bases, leaving 7 bases between them. The CDR3 has 14 amino acids. Germline CDR1 reads LGHDT; CDR2 reads YNNKEL (reference sequence). The chain's CDR3 is CASSLGISNQPQHF. The CDR3 DNA reads TGTGCCAGCAGCCTTGGCATTAGCAATCAGCCCCAGCATTTT.